A selection of T cell receptor beta chains follows, all from one sample in a study of blood T cell repertoires in COVID-19. Clones were read by immunoSEQ multiplex PCR, and TCRdb kept only the in-frame ones, dropping some. Of some 700,000 clones in the sample, approximately 90% were seen once. The specimen was peripheral blood. Every receptor here comes from a woman in her late teens or twenties with acute or convalescent COVID-19. Each CDR3 is given without its conserved first and last residue.

length,V,J,CDR3
13,TRBV7-9,TRBJ2-3,ASSLAPQATDTQY
12,TRBV6-5,TRBJ1-2,ASSYGGPNYGYT
12,TRBV7-9,TRBJ1-1,ASSLDRAGTEAF
12,TRBV30,TRBJ1-1,AWSTGQGPAEAF
14,TRBV19,TRBJ1-1,ASSRHRGQIFYEAF
13,TRBV4-1,TRBJ2-3,ASAGTSMSTDTQY
11,TRBV6-4,TRBJ1-2,ASSVGQGYGYT
8,TRBV12-3/TRBV12-4,TRBJ1-2,ASSLAGYT
15,TRBV7-9,TRBJ2-3,ASSPVVAGGSTDTQY
13,TRBV5-4,TRBJ2-3,ASSLGQGEVDTQY
13,TRBV2,TRBJ2-5,ASIYQGSWQETQY
12,TRBV15,TRBJ1-1,ATSRVTGDTEAF
10,TRBV12-3/TRBV12-4,TRBJ1-2,ASSLPGAGYT
13,TRBV5-1,TRBJ2-1,ASRWTSGGYNEQF
12,TRBV30,TRBJ2-7,AWEGQGNLYEQY
13,TRBV19,TRBJ1-5,ASSAGQGGNQPQH
10,TRBV7-2,TRBJ2-7,ASSLEGNEQY
13,TRBV6-8,TRBJ1-4,ASSRDTQTNEKLF
11,TRBV12-3/TRBV12-4,TRBJ2-2,ATHRGYTGELF
12,TRBV27,TRBJ1-6,ASRGREVDSPLH
11,TRBV7-9,TRBJ1-3,ASSLWEGNTIY
15,TRBV9,TRBJ1-2,ASSVLSQGFSAYGYT
11,TRBV4-1,TRBJ1-2,ASSQAPGDGYT
14,TRBV4-3,TRBJ2-2,ASSQGYSGGTGELF
13,TRBV3-1/TRBV3-2,TRBJ1-2,ASSQERRTTYGYT
13,TRBV14,TRBJ1-1,ASSRLQGAGTEAF
13,TRBV6-2/TRBV6-3,TRBJ2-1,ASSRPGRGGYEQF
10,TRBV30,TRBJ1-2,AWKLVDYGYT
11,TRBV12-3/TRBV12-4,TRBJ1-2,ASTRPDDYGYT
13,TRBV4-3,TRBJ1-1,ASSQDHAVATEAF
14,TRBV7-6,TRBJ2-5,ASSPEVAGLQETQY
14,TRBV7-9,TRBJ1-4,ASSLIRDRTNEKLF
14,TRBV6-2/TRBV6-3,TRBJ2-2,ASSFPGQGWTGELF
10,TRBV19,TRBJ1-1,ASTLEGRQAF
15,TRBV9,TRBJ1-3,ASSSYDWGSSGNTIY
13,TRBV6-5,TRBJ2-2,ASSEGQGYTGELF
14,TRBV20-1,TRBJ1-2,SASGAGQGPSYGYT
16,TRBV5-5,TRBJ2-2,ASSLALAGAANTGELF
13,TRBV6-5,TRBJ2-7,ASSLRAGTSYEQY
13,TRBV28,TRBJ2-7,ASSKGGGGSYEQY
11,TRBV4-3,TRBJ2-7,ASSQDGLGEQY
11,TRBV19,TRBJ1-2,ASSTPGQEVHT